These 21 T cell receptor beta chains originate from one sample sequenced in a study of T-cell reconstitution after alpha-beta-depleted transplantation in children. Using unique molecular identifiers, the investigators prepared the TCRbeta library. Each CDR3 protein gets one entry after TCRdb re-called the PCR reads with MiXCR. The sample has 280,000 or so distinct CDR3 sequences, 11% seen once; the top ten hold around 20%. The input for sequencing was peripheral blood, taken 180 days after TCRalphabeta/CD19-depleted stem cell transplant. The receptor source for this set is a male patient under 10 years old who had a stem cell transplant for chronic granulomatous disease, so the T cells may come from the graft donor.

This clonotype was seen many times. The chain links TRBV7-2 to TRBJ2-3; D is perhaps TRBD1 (5 bases). The CDR3 has 17 amino acids. V lost 4 bases to trimming and J lost 0 bases, with 17 bases between them. From germline, CDR1 is SGHTA and CDR2 FQGNSA. The CDR3 sequence: CASSWPDSPPSTDTQYF. CDR3 bases: TGTGCCAGCAGCTGGCCAGACAGTCCCCCTAGCACAGATACGCAGTATTTT.

This clonotype was counted many times. The chain carries TRBV12-3 or TRBV12-4 and TRBJ2-4; 11 positions match TRBD2. The CDR3 covers 16 residues. The trim removed 3 bases at V and 7 bases at J, leaving 8 bases unmatched. The CDR3 is CASSLSSGRLVNIQYF. In DNA, the CDR3 is TGTGCCAGCAGTTTGTCTAGCGGGAGGTTGGTGAACATTCAGTACTTC.

This clonotype appeared many times. The chain carries TRBV7-9 and TRBJ2-1; D may be TRBD2 (5 bases). The CDR3 has 15 residues. Trimming left V 6 bases short and J 7 bases short, with 19 bases between. Germline CDR1 SEHNR, CDR2 FQNEAQ (reference sequence). As DNA, the CDR3 is TGTGCCAGCAGGCCCCCCAGCGGACCCGCGAATGAGCAGTTCTTC. Its protein product is CASRPPSGPANEQFF.

This clonotype has at least ten counts. The CDR3 region has the DNA TGTGCCAGCAGTTTAGGTATCGTGGCACAGGAAAAACTGTTTTTT. This encodes CASSLGIVAQEKLFF. The chain employs TRBV12-3 or TRBV12-4 and TRBJ1-4; the D is unclear. V lost 1 base to trimming and J lost 8 bases, with 14 bases between them. The length of the CDR3 is 15 residues.

In its sample, this clonotype was seen many times. The chain is built from TRBV7-9 and TRBJ1-2; 8 bases map to TRBD1. With V trimmed by 2 bases and J by 0 bases, 5 bases remained unmatched. The CDR3 has 16 residues. Germline V gene data show CDR1 as SEHNR and CDR2 as FQNEAQ (reference sequence). CDR3 DNA: TGTGCCAGCAGCTTACTACAGGGGGTCCCTAACTATGGCTACACCTTC. Encoded protein: CASSLLQGVPNYGYTF.

This clonotype was observed a handful of times. The chain uses TRBV19 and TRBJ2-1, with TRBD2 identical over 14 bases. The CDR3 is made up of 17 amino acids. With 6 bases clipped from V and 2 bases from J, the junction kept 6 bases outside the gene matches. Germline V gene sequence: CDR1 LNHDA, CDR2 SQIVND (reference sequence). CDR3: CASRDPGLAGAYNEQFF. In DNA, the CDR3 is TGTGCCAGTAGAGATCCGGGACTAGCGGGAGCCTACAATGAGCAGTTCTTC.

This clonotype occurred many times. The CDR3 reads CASSPLAGVRDEQFF. The CDR3 DNA follows: TGTGCCAGCTCACCATTAGCGGGAGTTCGGGATGAGCAGTTCTTC. The chain carries TRBV18 and TRBJ2-1; the match to TRBD2 covers 9 bases. This CDR3 is 15 amino acids long. J gave up 8 bases and V 2 bases, and 7 bases lay outside the gene matches. Germline V gene sequence: CDR1 KGHSH, CDR2 LQKENI.

This clonotype was observed many times. The rearrangement uses TRBV9 and TRBJ1-2; 7 positions agree with TRBD1. The CDR3 is 12 amino acids. From germline, CDR1 is SGDLS and CDR2 YYNGEE. Trimming took 6 bases from V and 4 from J; bases not matched to a gene: 3. The CDR3 DNA is TGTGCCAGCAACGACAGGGCCTATGGCTACACCTTC. Translating gives CASNDRAYGYTF.

This clonotype has a count of ten or more. The V and J genes are TRBV5-1 and TRBJ2-5, with 11 bases aligning to TRBD2. Per the germline V gene, CDR1 is SGHRS and CDR2 is YFSETQ. This CDR3 has 16 amino acids. Trimming cost V 5 bases and J 2 bases; bases outside gene matches: 8. For the CDR3, the DNA is TGCGCCAGCAGACCATCTTTAGCGGGGGGGCAAGAGACCCAGTACTTC. It specifies CASRPSLAGGQETQYF.

This clonotype has only a few counts. The CDR3 DNA follows: TGTGCCAGCAGCTTAGTTATCGGGACTAGCGGGAGTCCATCCTACAATGAGCAGTTCTTC. Translation: CASSLVIGTSGSPSYNEQFF. The chain combines TRBV11-2 with TRBJ2-1; 14 nucleotides align to TRBD2. Trimming removed 1 base from V and 1 base from J; junction bases left unmatched: 9. The germline CDR1 and CDR2 sequences are SGHAT and FQNNGV. The CDR3 totals 20 residues.

The chain employs TRBV7-2 and TRBJ2-7; TRBD2 might be the D (7 bases). CDR3 length: 16 residues. The germline V gene encodes CDR1 SGHTA and CDR2 FQGNSA. V was clipped by 1 base and J by 2 bases, with 15 bases between them. In DNA form, the CDR3 reads TGTGCCAGCAGCTTAGTGGGGGGGCCTGTTACCTACGAGCAGTACTTC. Translating gives CASSLVGGPVTYEQYF.

This clonotype was seen at least ten times. The chain combines TRBV21-1 with TRBJ2-1; the table assigns TRBD2, which was not confirmed against the DNA. TRBV21-1 is deemed a pseudogene. The CDR3 sequence is 18 residues long. As DNA, the CDR3 is TGTGCCAGCAGCAAAGAAGGTCGGCTAGCGGGCCCCTACAATGAGCAGTTCTTC. Translation: CASSKEGRLAGPYNEQFF.

Of note for this clonotype: This may be a read error: a much more frequent sequence differs by one nucleotide. The V gene is TRBV27, the J gene TRBJ2-7; D may match TRBD1 or TRBD2 (5 bases each). Trimming removed 6 bases from V and 0 bases from J, with 15 bases in between. CDR3 length: 15 amino acids. Germline V gene lookup returns CDR1 MNHEY and CDR2 SMNVEV (reference sequence). The chain's CDR3 is CASSSPEGHSYEQYF. Here the CDR3 DNA reads TGTGCCAGCAGCTCTCCCGAGGGGCACTCCTACGAGCAGTACTTC.

This clonotype was seen at least ten times. J is TRBJ2-7 and V is TRBV27; a weak D match, TRBD2 (5 bases). The ends were cut back, 4 bases at V and 2 bases at J, with 12 bases in the middle. Germline V lookup: CDR1 MNHEY, CDR2 SMNVEV (reference sequence). This CDR3 has 14 residues. Here the CDR3 DNA reads TGTGCCAGCAGTTACGGAGGTCCTCCCTACGAGCAGTACTTC. This encodes CASSYGGPPYEQYF.

This clonotype came up many times. The V gene is TRBV20-1, the J gene TRBJ2-7; the D is unclear. Near its end, the DNA agrees better with TRBJ2-5, so the J call may be wrong. Germline V lookup: CDR1 DFQATT, CDR2 SNEGSKA (reference sequence). This CDR3 is built from 12 residues. The CDR3 protein is CSANPPAGTQYF. The CDR3 nucleotides are TGCAGCGCCAACCCCCCGGCCGGGACCCAGTACTTC.

The chain couples TRBV10-3 to TRBJ2-7; D may be TRBD2 (6 bases). This CDR3 is built from 14 residues. Trimming shortened V by 2 bases and J by 3 bases, and 11 bases separated the two germline ends. Looked up from germline, CDR1 is ENHRY and CDR2 is SYGVKD. The CDR3 coding sequence is TGTGCCATCAGTGAGATCGGGGGAATCTACGAGCAGTACTTC. Encoded protein: CAISEIGGIYEQYF.

This clonotype came up many times. V usage is TRBV29-1 and J usage is TRBJ2-3; 10 bases align to TRBD2. CDR3 length equals 16 residues. With 4 bases clipped from V and 0 bases from J, the junction kept 7 bases outside the gene matches. The germline V gene has CDR1 SQVTM and CDR2 ANQGSEA. The CDR3 coding sequence is TGCAGCGTTGGGGCACTAGCGGGGACTAGCACAGATACGCAGTATTTT. Translation gives CSVGALAGTSTDTQYF.

This clonotype was detected many times. The gene calls are TRBV18 and TRBJ2-7, with D tentatively TRBD2 (6 bases). Germline assignment: CDR1 KGHSH and CDR2 LQKENI. CDR3 length: 15 amino acids. The germline V and J ends were trimmed by 3 bases and 2 bases, with 14 bases remaining between them. The CDR3 region is CASSPIASATYEQYF. The DNA for the CDR3 is TGTGCCAGCTCACCGATCGCTAGCGCCACCTACGAGCAGTACTTC.

This clonotype has ten or more counts. The rearrangement links TRBV27 to TRBJ1-6; D is ambiguous. The CDR3 runs to 16 residues. Trimming pared 4 bases from V and 0 bases from J, leaving 10 bases between. Looked up from germline, CDR1 is MNHEY and CDR2 is SMNVEV (reference sequence). The CDR3, as DNA: TGTGCCAGCAGTTACGGACGGAGCTCCTATAATTCACCCCTCCACTTT. It codes for CASSYGRSSYNSPLHF.

This clonotype was seen ten or more times. The chain recombines TRBV14 with TRBJ1-1; 7 positions match TRBD1. Unmatched junction bases numbered 4, after V lost 4 bases and J lost 2 bases. The CDR3 loop spans 14 amino acids. Germline lookup yields CDR1 SGHDN and CDR2 FVKESK. The CDR3 here is CASSLGQDNTEAFF. The DNA of the CDR3 is TGTGCCAGCAGCCTAGGACAGGACAACACTGAAGCTTTCTTT.

In this sample, this clonotype turned up many times. V usage is TRBV28 and J usage is TRBJ2-4, with 8 bases fitting TRBD1. CDR3 length: 16 amino acids. CDR1 is MDHEN, CDR2 SYDVKM, per germline. Trimming at V came to 5 bases and at J to 0 bases, leaving 6 bases not matched to a gene. CDR3: CASSRGQVLAKNIQYF. The CDR3 nucleotides read TGTGCCAGCAGTAGGGGACAGGTCCTAGCCAAAAACATTCAGTACTTC.